This paragraph covers one TCR beta chain sequence. This entry comes from a study of blood T cell repertoires in COVID-19. Germline V gives CDR1 LGHDT, CDR2 YNNKEL (reference sequence). V was shortened by 2 bases and J by 5 bases, with 9 bases between the two germline ends. This CDR3 has 14 residues. Only in-frame clones appear in the TCRdb table, and some are missing; sequencing was by immunoSEQ multiplex PCR. The table records about 480,000 clones, nearly 90% of them present only once. The source of this sequence is a woman aged 18-35 years with acute COVID-19. The sequenced material came from PBMCs or T cells enriched from blood (not recorded which). V usage is TRBV3-1 (or the pseudogene TRBV3-2) and J usage is TRBJ1-4; the D is unclear. CDR3 nucleotides: TGTGCCAGCAGCCAACTACAGCTAAATGAAAAACTGTTTTTT. Translation: CASSQLQLNEKLFF.